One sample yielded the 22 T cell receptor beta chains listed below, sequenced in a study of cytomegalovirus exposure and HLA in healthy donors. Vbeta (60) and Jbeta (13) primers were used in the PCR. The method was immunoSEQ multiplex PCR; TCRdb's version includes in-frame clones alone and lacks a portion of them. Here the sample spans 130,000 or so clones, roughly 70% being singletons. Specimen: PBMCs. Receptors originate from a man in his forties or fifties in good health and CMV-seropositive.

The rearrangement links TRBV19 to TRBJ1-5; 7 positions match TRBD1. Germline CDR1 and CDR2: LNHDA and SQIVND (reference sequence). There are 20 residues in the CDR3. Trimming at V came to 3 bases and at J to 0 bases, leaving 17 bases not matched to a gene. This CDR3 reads CASSIRGGGGYEYSNQPQHF. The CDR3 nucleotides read TGTGCCAGTAGTATCCGAGGAGGAGGGGGCTACGAGTATAGCAATCAGCCCCAGCATTTT.

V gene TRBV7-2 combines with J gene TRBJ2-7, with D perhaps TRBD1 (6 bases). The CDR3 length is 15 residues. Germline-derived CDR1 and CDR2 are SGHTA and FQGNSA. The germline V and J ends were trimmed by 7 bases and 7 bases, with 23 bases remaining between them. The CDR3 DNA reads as TGTGCCAGCACCTCTATAGTAACAGGGTTTGGGGAGCAGTACTTC. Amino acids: CASTSIVTGFGEQYF. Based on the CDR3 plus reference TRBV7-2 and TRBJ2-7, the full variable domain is GAGVSQSPSNKVTEKGKDVELRCDPISGHTALYWYRQSLGQGLEFLIYFQGNSAPDKSGLPSDRFSAERTGGSVSTLTIQRTQQEDSAVYLCASTSIVTGFGEQYFGPGTRLTVT.

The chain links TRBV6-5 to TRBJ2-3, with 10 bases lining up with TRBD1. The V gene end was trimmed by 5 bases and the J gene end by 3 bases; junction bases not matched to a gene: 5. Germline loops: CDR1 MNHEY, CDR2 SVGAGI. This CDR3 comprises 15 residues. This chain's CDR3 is CASSTGTGVTDTQYF. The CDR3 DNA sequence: TGTGCCAGCAGTACCGGGACAGGGGTTACAGATACGCAGTATTTT.

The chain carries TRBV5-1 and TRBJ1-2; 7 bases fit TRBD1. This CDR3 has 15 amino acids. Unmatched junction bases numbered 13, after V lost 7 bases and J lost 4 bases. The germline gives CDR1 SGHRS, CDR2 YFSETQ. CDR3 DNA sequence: TGCGCCAGCGGCCCCGGGGACAGTTCACCCTATGGCTACACCTTC. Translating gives CASGPGDSSPYGYTF.

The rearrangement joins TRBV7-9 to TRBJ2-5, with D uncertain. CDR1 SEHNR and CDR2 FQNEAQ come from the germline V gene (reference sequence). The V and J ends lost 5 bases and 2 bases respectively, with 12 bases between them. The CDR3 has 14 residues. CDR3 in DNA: TGTGCCAGCAGCCCCCCCACACCACAAGAGACCCAGTACTTC. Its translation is CASSPPTPQETQYF.

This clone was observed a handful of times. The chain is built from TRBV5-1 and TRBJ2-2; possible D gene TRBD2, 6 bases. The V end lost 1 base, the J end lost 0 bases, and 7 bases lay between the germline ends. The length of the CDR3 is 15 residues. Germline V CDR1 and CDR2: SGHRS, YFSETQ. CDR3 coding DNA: TGCGCCAGCAGCTTGACTAGCACGAACACCGGGGAGCTGTTTTTT. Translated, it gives CASSLTSTNTGELFF.

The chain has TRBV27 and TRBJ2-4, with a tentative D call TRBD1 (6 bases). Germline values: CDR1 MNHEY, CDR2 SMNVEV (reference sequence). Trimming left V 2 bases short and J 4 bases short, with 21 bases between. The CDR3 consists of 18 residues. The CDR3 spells CASSLGYEDRGTKNIQYF. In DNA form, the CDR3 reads TGTGCCAGCAGTTTAGGTTATGAAGACCGTGGGACAAAAAACATTCAGTACTTC.

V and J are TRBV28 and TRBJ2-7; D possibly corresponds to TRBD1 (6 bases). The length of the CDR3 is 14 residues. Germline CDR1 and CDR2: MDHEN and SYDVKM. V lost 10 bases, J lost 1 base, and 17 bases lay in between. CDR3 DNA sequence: TGTGCCACCTTCCCTGGGGGCCCGTCCTACGAGCAGTACTTC. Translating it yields CATFPGGPSYEQYF.

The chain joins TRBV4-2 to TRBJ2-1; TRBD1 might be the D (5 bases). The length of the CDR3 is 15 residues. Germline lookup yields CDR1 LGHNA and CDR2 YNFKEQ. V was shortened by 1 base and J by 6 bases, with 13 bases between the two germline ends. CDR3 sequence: CASSQGDRQTNEQFF. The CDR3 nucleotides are TGTGCCAGCAGCCAAGGCGATCGACAGACCAATGAGCAGTTCTTC.

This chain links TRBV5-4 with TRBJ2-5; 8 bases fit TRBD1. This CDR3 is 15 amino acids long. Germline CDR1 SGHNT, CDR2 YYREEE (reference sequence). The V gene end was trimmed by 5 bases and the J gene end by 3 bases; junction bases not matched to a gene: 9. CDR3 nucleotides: TGTGCCAGCAGGGGAAAGGGACAGGCTAAAGAGACCCAGTACTTC. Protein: CASRGKGQAKETQYF.

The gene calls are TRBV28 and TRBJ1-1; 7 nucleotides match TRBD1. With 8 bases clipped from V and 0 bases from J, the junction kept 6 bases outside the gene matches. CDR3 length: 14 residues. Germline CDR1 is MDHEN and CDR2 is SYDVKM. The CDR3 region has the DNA TGTGCCAGCGAGGAGGGGGCGATGAACACTGAAGCTTTCTTT. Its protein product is CASEEGAMNTEAFF.

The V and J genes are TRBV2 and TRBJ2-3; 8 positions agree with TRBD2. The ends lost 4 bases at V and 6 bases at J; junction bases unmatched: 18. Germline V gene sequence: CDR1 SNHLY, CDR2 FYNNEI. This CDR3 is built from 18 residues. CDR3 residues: CASSGGIPGLAARDTQYF. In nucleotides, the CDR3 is TGTGCCAGCAGTGGAGGAATACCCGGACTAGCCGCACGTGATACGCAGTATTTT.

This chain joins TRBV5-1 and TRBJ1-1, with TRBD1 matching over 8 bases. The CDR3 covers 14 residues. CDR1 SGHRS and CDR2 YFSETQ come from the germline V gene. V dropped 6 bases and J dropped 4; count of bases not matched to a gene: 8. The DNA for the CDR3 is TGCGCCAGCACCAGGGGGCTCTACGGCACTGAAGCTTTCTTT. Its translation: CASTRGLYGTEAFF. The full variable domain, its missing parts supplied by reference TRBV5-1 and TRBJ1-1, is KAGVTQTPRYLIKTRGQQVTLSCSPISGHRSVSWYQQTPGQGLQFLFEYFSETQRNKGNFPGRFSGRQFSNSRSEMNVSTLELGDSALYLCASTRGLYGTEAFFGQGTRLTVV.

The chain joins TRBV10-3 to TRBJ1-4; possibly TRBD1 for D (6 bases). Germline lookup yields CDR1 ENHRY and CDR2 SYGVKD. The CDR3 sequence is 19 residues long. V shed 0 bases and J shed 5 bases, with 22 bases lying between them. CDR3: CAISESTLSLGQTNEKLFF. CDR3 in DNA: TGTGCCATCAGTGAGTCGACTCTTAGCCTCGGACAGACGAATGAAAAACTGTTTTTT.

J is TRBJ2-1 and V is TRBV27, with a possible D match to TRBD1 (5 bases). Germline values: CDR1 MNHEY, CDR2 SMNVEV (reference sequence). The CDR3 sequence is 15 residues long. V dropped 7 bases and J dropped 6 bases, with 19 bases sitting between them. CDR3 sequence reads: CASKIGQGLSNEQFF. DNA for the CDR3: TGTGCCAGCAAGATCGGGCAGGGTTTATCCAATGAGCAGTTCTTC.

The CDR3 region has the DNA TGTGCCGGCGGGACTCCGAGAGGGGAGACCCAGTACTTC. Amino acids: CAGGTPRGETQYF. The rearrangement uses TRBV6-1 and TRBJ2-5; D might be TRBD2 (6 bases). The CDR3 covers 13 residues. Trimming removed 11 bases from V and 5 bases from J, with 18 bases in between. Germline values: CDR1 MNHNS, CDR2 SASEGT.

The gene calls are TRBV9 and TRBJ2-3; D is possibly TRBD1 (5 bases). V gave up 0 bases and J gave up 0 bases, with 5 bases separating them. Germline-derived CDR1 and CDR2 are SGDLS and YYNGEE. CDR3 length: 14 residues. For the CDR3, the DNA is TGTGCCAGCAGCGTAGAGGGGAGCACAGATACGCAGTATTTT. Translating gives CASSVEGSTDTQYF.

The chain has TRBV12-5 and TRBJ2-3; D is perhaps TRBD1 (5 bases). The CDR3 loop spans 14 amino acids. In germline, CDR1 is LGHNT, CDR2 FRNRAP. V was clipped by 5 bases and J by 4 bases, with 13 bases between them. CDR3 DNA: TGTGCTAGTGGTATCGGACATGAGGCAGATACGCAGTATTTT. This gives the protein CASGIGHEADTQYF.

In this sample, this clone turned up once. CDR3 bases: TGTGCCAGCAGCCCCCTCTACGAGCAGTACTTC. It yields the protein CASSPLYEQYF. The V call is TRBV7-2, the J call TRBJ2-5, with D hard to call. The tail of the sequence fits TRBJ2-7 better, so the J call may be wrong. The CDR3 spans 11 residues. Germline V gives CDR1 SGHTA, CDR2 FQGNSA.

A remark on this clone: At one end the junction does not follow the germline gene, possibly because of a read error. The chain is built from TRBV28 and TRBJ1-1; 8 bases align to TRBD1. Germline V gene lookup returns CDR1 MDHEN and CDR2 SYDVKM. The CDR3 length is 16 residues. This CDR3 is CASSPRTGSVKTEAFF. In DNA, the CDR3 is TGTGCCAGCAGCCCTAGGACAGGGAGTGTGAAGACTGAAGCTTTCTTT.

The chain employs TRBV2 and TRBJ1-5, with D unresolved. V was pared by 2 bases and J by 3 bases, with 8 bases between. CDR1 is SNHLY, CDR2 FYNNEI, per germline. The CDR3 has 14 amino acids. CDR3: CASSETQHNQPQHF. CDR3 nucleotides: TGTGCCAGCAGTGAAACACAGCACAATCAGCCCCAGCATTTT.

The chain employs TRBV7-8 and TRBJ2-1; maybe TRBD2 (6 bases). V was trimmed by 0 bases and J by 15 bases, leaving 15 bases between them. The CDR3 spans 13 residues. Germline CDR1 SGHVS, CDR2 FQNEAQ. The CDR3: CASSLALLAMMFF. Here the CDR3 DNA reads TGTGCCAGCAGCTTAGCCCTGCTAGCGATGATGTTCTTC.